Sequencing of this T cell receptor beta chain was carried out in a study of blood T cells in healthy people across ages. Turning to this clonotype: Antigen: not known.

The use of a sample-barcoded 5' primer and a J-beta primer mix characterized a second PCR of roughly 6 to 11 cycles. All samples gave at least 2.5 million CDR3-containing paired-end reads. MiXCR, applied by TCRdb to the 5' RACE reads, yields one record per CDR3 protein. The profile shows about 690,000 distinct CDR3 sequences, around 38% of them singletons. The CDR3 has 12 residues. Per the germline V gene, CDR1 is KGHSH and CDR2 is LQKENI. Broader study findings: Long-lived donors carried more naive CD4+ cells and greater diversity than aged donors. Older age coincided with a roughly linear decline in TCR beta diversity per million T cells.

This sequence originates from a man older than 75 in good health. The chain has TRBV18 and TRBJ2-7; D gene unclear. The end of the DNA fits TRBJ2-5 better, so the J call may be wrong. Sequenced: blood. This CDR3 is CASSSQSETQYF. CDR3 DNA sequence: TGTGCCAGCTCATCACAGTCAGAGACCCAGTACTTC.